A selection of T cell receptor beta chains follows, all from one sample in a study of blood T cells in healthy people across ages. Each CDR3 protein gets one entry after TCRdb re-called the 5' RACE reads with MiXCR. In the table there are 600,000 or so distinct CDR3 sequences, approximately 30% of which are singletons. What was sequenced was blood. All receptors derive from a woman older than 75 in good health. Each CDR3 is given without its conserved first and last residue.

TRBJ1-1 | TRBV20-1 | SARVPGQGMNTEAF
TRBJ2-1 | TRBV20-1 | SASPPRLGNNEQF
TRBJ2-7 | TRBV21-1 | ASSKGGTGSYEQY
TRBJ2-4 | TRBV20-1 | SAENSEAQY
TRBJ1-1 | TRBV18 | ASSGIANTEAF
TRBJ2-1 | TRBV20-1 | SARDPAGGKVGNEQF
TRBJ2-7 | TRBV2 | ASQPTRLAGGHEQY
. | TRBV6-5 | ASSPGRGSEQY
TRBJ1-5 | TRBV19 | ASSMGDRSNQPQH
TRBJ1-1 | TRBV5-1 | ASSSEGVNTEAF
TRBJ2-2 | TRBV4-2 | ASSQERTAQNTGELF
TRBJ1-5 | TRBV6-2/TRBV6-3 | DSSIGAGYSNQPQH
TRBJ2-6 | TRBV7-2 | ASSFTGSGANVRT
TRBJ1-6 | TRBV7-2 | ASSLAVAGQGSNSPLH
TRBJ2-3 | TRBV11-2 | ASSLDHTQY
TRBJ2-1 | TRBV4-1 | ASSQLLTSGEIYNEQF
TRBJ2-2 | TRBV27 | ASRTTGSGELF
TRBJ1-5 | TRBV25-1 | ASSAAGTPNQPRH
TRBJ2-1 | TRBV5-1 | ACSLSGVGNSYNEQF
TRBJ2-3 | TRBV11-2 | ASSSWTSGGVDTQY
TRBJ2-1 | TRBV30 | AWSPPGRVSRNEQF
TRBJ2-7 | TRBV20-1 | SADSPTSYEQY
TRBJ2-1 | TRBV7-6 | ASSSSGGWNEQF
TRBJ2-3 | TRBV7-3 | ASSSEGRNTDTQY
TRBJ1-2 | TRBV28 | ASSRPERSDYGYT
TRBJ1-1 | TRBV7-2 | ASSNPGGQGETEAF
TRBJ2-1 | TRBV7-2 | ASSLAGPSGASGNEQF
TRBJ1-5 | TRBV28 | ASHQGTANQPQH
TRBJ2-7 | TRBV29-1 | SVEGPGTCEQY
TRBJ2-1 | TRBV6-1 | ASRLGLAGANRNEQF
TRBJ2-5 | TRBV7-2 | ASSLELRETQY
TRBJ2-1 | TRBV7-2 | ASSLTIERGREQF
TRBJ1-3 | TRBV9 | ASSLMGTGTGDTIY
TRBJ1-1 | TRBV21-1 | ASLLNRGNTEAF
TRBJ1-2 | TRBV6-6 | ASRPTINYGYT
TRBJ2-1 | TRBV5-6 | ASSKGQGRYEQF
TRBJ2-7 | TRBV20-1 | SAREPGRAYEQY
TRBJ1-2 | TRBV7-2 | ASSLGTAWYGYT
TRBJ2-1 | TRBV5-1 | ASSLGVTSYNEQF
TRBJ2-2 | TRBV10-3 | AIRDRERTTGELF
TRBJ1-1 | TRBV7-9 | ASSLQAATEAF
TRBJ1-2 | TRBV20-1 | SASPTGRDYGYT